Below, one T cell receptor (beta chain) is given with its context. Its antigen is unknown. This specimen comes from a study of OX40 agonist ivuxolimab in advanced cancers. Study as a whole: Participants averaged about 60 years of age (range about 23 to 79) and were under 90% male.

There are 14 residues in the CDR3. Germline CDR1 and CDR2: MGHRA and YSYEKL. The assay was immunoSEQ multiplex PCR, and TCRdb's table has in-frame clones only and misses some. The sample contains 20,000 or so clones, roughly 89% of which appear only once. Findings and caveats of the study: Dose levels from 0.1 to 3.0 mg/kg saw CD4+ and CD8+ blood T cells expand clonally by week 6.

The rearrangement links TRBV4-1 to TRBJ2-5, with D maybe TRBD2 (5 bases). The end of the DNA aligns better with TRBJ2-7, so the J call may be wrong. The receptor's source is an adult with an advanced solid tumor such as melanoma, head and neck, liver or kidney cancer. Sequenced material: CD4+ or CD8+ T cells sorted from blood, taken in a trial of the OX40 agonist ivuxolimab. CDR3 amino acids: CASSQEAASYEQYF. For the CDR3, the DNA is TGCGCCAGCAGCCAGGAAGCGGCGTCCTACGAGCAGTACTTC.